A single sample gave rise to the 19 T cell receptor beta chains below, sequenced in a study of CD8+CD57+ T cells in acquired aplastic anemia. TCR beta VDJ and CDR3 profiles were obtained from a genomic DNA template. Via MiXCR, TCRdb re-called the reads, giving one row per CDR3 protein. In the table there are some 190,000 distinct CDR3 sequences, 45% to 50% of which are singletons. Sequencing used sorted CD4+, CD8+, or CD8+CD57+ T cells (not recorded which) from PBMCs. These receptors all come from a human donor in good health.

A remark on this clonotype: The junction and the germline gene differ at one end; a read error may be behind it. The chain has TRBV15 and TRBJ1-5; 7 nucleotides line up with TRBD1. From germline, CDR1 is LNHNV and CDR2 YYDKDF (reference sequence). The CDR3 sequence is 14 residues long. The CDR3 bases are TGTGCCACAAGCACCGGGACAGTTAATCAGCCCCAGCATTTT. It codes for CATSTGTVNQPQHF.

V usage is TRBV19 and J usage is TRBJ2-5; 8 nucleotides agree with TRBD1. V dropped 10 bases and J dropped 5; count of bases not matched to a gene: 9. This CDR3 comprises 13 residues. Germline CDR1 LNHDA, CDR2 SQIVND (reference sequence). The CDR3 here is CATGQGPRETQYF. CDR3 coding DNA: TGTGCCACCGGACAGGGCCCTAGGGAGACCCAGTACTTC.

In the case of this clonotype: Just one base apart from a much larger clone, this may be a read error. This chain joins TRBV7-8 and TRBJ2-7; TRBD1 aligns across 7 bases. CDR1 and CDR2 from the germline V gene are SGHVS and FQNEAQ. V shed 4 bases and J 3 bases; nucleotides not matched to a gene: 0. The CDR3 length is 12 residues. This chain's CDR3 is CASSYRGYEQYF. The CDR3 bases are TGTGCCAGCAGCTACAGGGGCTACGAGCAGTACTTC.

This clonotype was recorded at least ten times. The chain has TRBV20-1 and TRBJ2-3; 10 nucleotides align to TRBD2. The CDR3 extends over 16 amino acids. V dropped 6 bases and J dropped 5; count of bases not matched to a gene: 14. The germline gives CDR1 DFQATT, CDR2 SNEGSKA (reference sequence). The CDR3 DNA sequence: TGCAGTGCCGGAAGGTCCAGCGGGAGGGCCGGAGATACGCAGTATTTT. Translated, it gives CSAGRSSGRAGDTQYF.

This rearrangement joins TRBV7-6 to TRBJ1-1, with no clear D. V lost 0 bases and J lost 1, with 12 bases in between. This CDR3 comprises 16 residues. The germline CDR1 and CDR2 sequences are SGHVS and FNYEAQ. The CDR3 sequence: CASSLAEAAWNTEAFF. The CDR3 nucleotides read TGTGCCAGCAGCTTAGCGGAAGCAGCTTGGAACACTGAAGCTTTCTTT.

This clonotype was counted at least ten times. The chain carries TRBV4-1 and TRBJ1-6, with 8 bases matching TRBD1. The germline V gene has CDR1 MGHRA and CDR2 YSYEKL. Trimming at V came to 4 bases and at J to 7 bases, leaving 9 bases not matched to a gene. This CDR3 has 16 residues. In nucleotides, the CDR3 is TGCGCCAGCAGCCCCCAATCCGGGACAGGAAATTCACCCCTCCACTTT. Translated: CASSPQSGTGNSPLHF.

This clonotype has at least ten counts. This chain uses TRBV20-1 with TRBJ1-1; D is possibly TRBD1 (6 bases). V gave up 0 bases and J gave up 4 bases, with 12 bases separating them. Germline V gene data show CDR1 as DFQATT and CDR2 as SNEGSKA (reference sequence). This CDR3 spans 14 amino acids. The CDR3 nucleotides read TGCAGTGCTAGAGAGGGGGCCGGGGCCACTGAAGCTTTCTTT. Amino acid sequence: CSAREGAGATEAFF.

This sequence joins TRBV7-8 and TRBJ2-1; weak D call: TRBD1 (6 bases). The CDR3 runs to 13 residues. Germline assignment: CDR1 SGHVS and CDR2 FQNEAQ. V gave up 4 bases and J gave up 12 bases, with 16 bases separating them. The CDR3 protein is CASSSRQVIMQFF. CDR3 coding DNA: TGTGCCAGCAGCTCCCGACAGGTGATAATGCAGTTCTTC.

The chain carries TRBV4-3 and TRBJ2-7; D unclear. The germline V and J ends were trimmed by 0 bases and 0 bases, with 12 bases remaining between them. CDR1 and CDR2 (germline): LGHNA, YSLEER. The CDR3 runs to 16 residues. The CDR3 DNA sequence: TGCGCCAGCAGCCAAGATCGCTTCTCCGACTCCTACGAGCAGTACTTC. Its translation is CASSQDRFSDSYEQYF.

This rearrangement joins TRBV7-2 to TRBJ1-1; TRBD1 matches 10 bases. The length of the CDR3 is 14 residues. Germline V gene sequence: CDR1 SGHTA, CDR2 FQGNSA. The J segment lost 5 bases and the V segment lost 8 bases, leaving 8 bases of the junction unmatched. The CDR3 DNA reads as TGTGCCAGCGGAGGACAGGGGGTGAGGACTGAAGCTTTCTTT. It codes for CASGGQGVRTEAFF.

This chain joins TRBV10-3 and TRBJ1-2; 7 nucleotides match TRBD1. The trim removed 6 bases at V and 7 bases at J, leaving 8 bases unmatched. Germline V gives CDR1 ENHRY, CDR2 SYGVKD. CDR3 length: 13 residues. The CDR3 DNA reads TGTGCCATCAGGGGTACAGGGGCTTCTGGCTACACCTTC. Residues: CAIRGTGASGYTF.

Only one count was recorded for this clonotype. The V gene is TRBV24-1, the J gene TRBJ2-1; 11 bases are shared with TRBD2. Germline V gene sequence: CDR1 KGHDR, CDR2 SFDVKD. V was clipped by 5 bases and J by 8 bases; unmatched bases: 13. The CDR3 has 17 residues. The CDR3 reads CATSGGSGGALGYEQFF. The CDR3, as DNA: TGTGCCACCAGTGGTGGTAGCGGGGGGGCGCTTGGTTATGAGCAGTTCTTC.

The CDR3 loop is CSARESRGDVSNQPQHF. CDR3 nucleotide sequence: TGCAGTGCTAGAGAGTCCAGGGGAGATGTAAGCAATCAGCCCCAGCATTTT. The chain has TRBV20-1 and TRBJ1-5; D perhaps matches TRBD1 (6 bases). Germline-derived CDR1 and CDR2 are DFQATT and SNEGSKA (reference sequence). V lost 0 bases and J lost 1, with 16 bases in between. CDR3 length: 17 amino acids.

This clonotype came up many times. The gene calls are TRBV4-1 and TRBJ2-5, with D unresolved. This CDR3 region has 15 residues. V was clipped by 0 bases and J by 2 bases, with 10 bases between them. The V gene's germline CDR1 is MGHRA and CDR2 YSYEKL. This CDR3 reads CASSQDVTTQETQYF. The CDR3 nucleotides read TGCGCCAGCAGCCAAGACGTCACGACTCAAGAGACCCAGTACTTC.

J is TRBJ2-3 and V is TRBV11-1; 14 bases align to TRBD2. CDR1 and CDR2 (germline): SGHAT, FQDESV (reference sequence). The junction had 9 bases not matched to a gene; V was cut back by 3 bases and J by 1 base. The CDR3 consists of 19 residues. The CDR3 protein is CASSFYPGLAGARTDTQYF. The CDR3, as DNA: TGTGCCAGCAGCTTTTACCCGGGACTAGCGGGGGCCCGCACAGATACGCAGTATTTT.

The V call is TRBV12-3 or TRBV12-4, the J call TRBJ2-1, with no clear D. This CDR3 spans 9 amino acids. Trimming took off 10 bases at V and 9 bases at J, with 7 bases between the two ends. CDR3 protein: CATSREQFF. As DNA, the CDR3 is TGTGCCACCAGCCGTGAGCAGTTCTTC.

The chain links TRBV12-3 or TRBV12-4 to TRBJ1-1; unclear D gene. This CDR3 is 10 amino acids long. Trimming cost V 7 bases and J 6 bases, with 6 bases left between them. The CDR3, as DNA: TGTGCCAGCACGGTGGCTGAAGCTTTCTTT. Translating it yields CASTVAEAFF.

The J gene is TRBJ1-3, the V gene TRBV9; no clear D gene. Germline V lookup: CDR1 SGDLS, CDR2 YYNGEE. V was clipped by 0 bases and J by 6 bases, with 10 bases between them. The CDR3 is 14 amino acids. The CDR3 DNA reads TGTGCCAGCAGCGTAGAGGCATGGGAAAACACCATATATTTT. Translated: CASSVEAWENTIYF.

Ten or more counts support this clonotype. The V and J genes are TRBV7-2 and TRBJ2-1, with TRBD2 identical over 9 bases. This CDR3 is built from 16 residues. The V gene end was trimmed by 2 bases and the J gene end by 7 bases; junction bases not matched to a gene: 9. Looked up from germline, CDR1 is SGHTA and CDR2 is FQGNSA. CDR3 protein: CASSLQTLAGRNEQFF. The DNA of the CDR3 is TGTGCCAGCAGCTTACAAACGCTAGCGGGAAGGAATGAGCAGTTCTTC.